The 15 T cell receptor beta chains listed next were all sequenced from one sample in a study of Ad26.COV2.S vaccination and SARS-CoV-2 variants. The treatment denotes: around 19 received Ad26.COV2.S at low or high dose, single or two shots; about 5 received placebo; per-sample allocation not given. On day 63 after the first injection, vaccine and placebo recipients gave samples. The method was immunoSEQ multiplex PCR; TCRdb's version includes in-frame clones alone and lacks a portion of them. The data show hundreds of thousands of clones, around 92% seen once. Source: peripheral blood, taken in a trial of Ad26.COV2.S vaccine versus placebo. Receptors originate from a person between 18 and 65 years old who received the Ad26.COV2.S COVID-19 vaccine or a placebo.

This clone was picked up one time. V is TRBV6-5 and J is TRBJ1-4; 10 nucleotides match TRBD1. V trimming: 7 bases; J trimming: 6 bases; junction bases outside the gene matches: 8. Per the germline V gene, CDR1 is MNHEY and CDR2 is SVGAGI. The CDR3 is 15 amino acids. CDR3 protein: CASTPAGTGDEKLFF. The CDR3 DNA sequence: TGTGCCAGCACCCCGGCCGGGACAGGGGATGAAAAACTGTTTTTT.

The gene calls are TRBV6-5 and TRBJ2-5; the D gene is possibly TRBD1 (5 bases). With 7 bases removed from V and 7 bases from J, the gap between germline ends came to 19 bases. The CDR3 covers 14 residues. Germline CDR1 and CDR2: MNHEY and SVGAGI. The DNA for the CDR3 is TGTGCCAGCAATACTGGACAACCCTGGGGGACCCAGTACTTC. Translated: CASNTGQPWGTQYF.

CDR3: CASSFLFPASSNTEAFF. The CDR3 nucleotides read TGTGCCAGCAGCTTCTTATTCCCAGCGAGTTCGAACACTGAAGCTTTCTTT. The chain is built from TRBV7-2 and TRBJ1-1; D ambiguous. The CDR3 totals 17 residues. The V end was cut by 3 bases, the J end by 1 base, with 18 bases between. CDR1 and CDR2 from the germline V gene are SGHTA and FQGNSA.

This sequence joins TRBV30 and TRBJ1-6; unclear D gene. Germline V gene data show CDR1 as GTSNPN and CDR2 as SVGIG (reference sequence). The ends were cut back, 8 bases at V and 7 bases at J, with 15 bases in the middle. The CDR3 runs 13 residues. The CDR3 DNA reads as TGTGCCGGGGATACAGAAAGGAATTCACCCCTCCACTTT. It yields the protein CAGDTERNSPLHF.

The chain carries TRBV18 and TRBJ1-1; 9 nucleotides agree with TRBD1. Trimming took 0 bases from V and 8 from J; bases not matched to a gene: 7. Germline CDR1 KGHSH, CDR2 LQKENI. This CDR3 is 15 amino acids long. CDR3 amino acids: CASSPPRTGDKEAFF. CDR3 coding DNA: TGTGCCAGCTCACCACCCCGGACAGGGGACAAAGAAGCTTTCTTT.

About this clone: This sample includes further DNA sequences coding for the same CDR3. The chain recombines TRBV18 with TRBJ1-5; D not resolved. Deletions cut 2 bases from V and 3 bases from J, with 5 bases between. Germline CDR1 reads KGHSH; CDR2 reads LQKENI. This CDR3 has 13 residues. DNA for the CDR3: TGTGCCAGCTCACCAGGGAACAATCAGCCCCAGCATTTT. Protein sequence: CASSPGNNQPQHF.

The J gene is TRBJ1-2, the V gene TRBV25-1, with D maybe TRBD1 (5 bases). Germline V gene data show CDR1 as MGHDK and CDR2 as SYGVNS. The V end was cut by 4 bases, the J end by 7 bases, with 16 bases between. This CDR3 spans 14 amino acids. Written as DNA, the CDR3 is TGTGCCAGCAGTGGATACCGGGACTTAAGTGGCTACACCTTC. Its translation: CASSGYRDLSGYTF.

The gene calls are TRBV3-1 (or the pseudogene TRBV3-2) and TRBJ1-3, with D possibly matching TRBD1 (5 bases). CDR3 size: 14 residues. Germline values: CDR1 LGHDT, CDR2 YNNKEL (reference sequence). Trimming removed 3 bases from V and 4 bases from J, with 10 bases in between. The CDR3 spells CASSHLSGGNTIYF. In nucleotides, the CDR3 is TGTGCCAGCAGCCATCTATCAGGGGGAAACACCATATATTTT.

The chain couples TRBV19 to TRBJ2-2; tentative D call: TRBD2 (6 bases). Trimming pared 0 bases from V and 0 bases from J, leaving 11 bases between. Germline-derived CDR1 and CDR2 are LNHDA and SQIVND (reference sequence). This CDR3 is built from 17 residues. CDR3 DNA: TGTGCCAGTAGTATAGATTGGGGAGGCCCGAACACCGGGGAGCTGTTTTTT. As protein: CASSIDWGGPNTGELFF. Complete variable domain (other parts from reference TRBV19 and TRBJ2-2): DGGITQSPKYLFRKEGQNVTLSCEQNLNHDAMYWYRQDPGQGLRLIYYSQIVNDFQKGDIAEGYSVSREKKESFPLTVTSAQKNPTAFYLCASSIDWGGPNTGELFFGEGSRLTVL.

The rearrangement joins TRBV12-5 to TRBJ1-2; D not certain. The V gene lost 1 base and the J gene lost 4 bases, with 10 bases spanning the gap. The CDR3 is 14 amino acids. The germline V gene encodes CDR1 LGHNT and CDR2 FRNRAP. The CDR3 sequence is CASGLDSLAYGYTF. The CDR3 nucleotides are TGTGCTAGTGGTTTGGACAGCCTGGCCTATGGCTACACCTTC.

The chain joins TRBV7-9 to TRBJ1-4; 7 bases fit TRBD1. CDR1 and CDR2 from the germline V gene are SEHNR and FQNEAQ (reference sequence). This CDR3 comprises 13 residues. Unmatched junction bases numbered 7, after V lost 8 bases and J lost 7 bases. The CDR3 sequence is CASFATGSEKLFF. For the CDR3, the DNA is TGTGCCAGCTTTGCGACAGGGAGTGAAAAACTGTTTTTT.

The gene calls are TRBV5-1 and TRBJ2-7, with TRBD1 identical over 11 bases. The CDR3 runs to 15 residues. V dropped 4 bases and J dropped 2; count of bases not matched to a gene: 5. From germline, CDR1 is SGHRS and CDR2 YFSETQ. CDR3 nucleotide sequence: TGCGCCAGCAGCCCGGACAGGGGGCCTACCTACGAGCAGTACTTC. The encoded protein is CASSPDRGPTYEQYF. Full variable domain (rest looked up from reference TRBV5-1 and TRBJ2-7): KAGVTQTPRYLIKTRGQQVTLSCSPISGHRSVSWYQQTPGQGLQFLFEYFSETQRNKGNFPGRFSGRQFSNSRSEMNVSTLELGDSALYLCASSPDRGPTYEQYFGPGTRLTVT.

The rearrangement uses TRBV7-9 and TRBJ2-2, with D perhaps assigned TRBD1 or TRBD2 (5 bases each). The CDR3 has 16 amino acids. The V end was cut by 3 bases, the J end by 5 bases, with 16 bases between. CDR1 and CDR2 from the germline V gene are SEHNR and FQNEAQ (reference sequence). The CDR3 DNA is TGTGCCAGCAGCTTTCGACAGACGGGGCGAACCGGGGAGCTGTTTTTT. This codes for CASSFRQTGRTGELFF.

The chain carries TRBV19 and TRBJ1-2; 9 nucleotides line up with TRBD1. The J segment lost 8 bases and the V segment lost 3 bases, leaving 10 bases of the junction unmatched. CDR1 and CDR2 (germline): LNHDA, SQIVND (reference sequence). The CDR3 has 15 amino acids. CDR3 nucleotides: TGTGCCAGTAGTATGGGTTCGACAGGGGGAAGCGGCTACACCTTC. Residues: CASSMGSTGGSGYTF.

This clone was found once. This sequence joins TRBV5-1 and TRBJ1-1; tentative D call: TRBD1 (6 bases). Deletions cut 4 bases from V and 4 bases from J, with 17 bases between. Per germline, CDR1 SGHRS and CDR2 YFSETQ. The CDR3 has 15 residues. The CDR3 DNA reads TGCGCCAGCAGCACCAAACAGGGTTTCAGCACTGAAGCTTTCTTT. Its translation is CASSTKQGFSTEAFF.